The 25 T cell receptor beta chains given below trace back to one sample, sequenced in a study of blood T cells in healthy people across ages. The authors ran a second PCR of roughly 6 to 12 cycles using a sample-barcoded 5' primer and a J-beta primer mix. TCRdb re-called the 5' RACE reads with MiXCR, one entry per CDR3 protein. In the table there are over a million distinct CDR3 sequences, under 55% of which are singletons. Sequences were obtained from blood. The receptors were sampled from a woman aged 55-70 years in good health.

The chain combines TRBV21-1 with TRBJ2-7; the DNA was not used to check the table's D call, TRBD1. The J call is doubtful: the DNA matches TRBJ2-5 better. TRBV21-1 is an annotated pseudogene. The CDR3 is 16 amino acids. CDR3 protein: CASSKGRGLGEETQYF. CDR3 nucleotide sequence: TGTGCCAGCAGCAAAGGAAGAGGCCTGGGGGAAGAGACCCAGTACTTC.

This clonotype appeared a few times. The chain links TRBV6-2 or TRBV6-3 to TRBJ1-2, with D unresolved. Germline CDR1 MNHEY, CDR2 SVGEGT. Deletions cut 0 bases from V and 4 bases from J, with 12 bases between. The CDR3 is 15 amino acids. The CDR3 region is CASSYSGIKAYGYTF. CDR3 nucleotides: TGTGCCAGCAGTTACTCCGGGATTAAAGCCTATGGCTACACCTTC.

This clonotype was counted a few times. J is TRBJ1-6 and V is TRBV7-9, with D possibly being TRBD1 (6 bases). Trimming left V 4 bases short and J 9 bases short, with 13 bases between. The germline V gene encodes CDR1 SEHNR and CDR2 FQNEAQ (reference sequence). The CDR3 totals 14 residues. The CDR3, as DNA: TGTGCCAGCAGCTCAAATCTCAGGGGTTCACCCCTCCACTTT. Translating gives CASSSNLRGSPLHF.

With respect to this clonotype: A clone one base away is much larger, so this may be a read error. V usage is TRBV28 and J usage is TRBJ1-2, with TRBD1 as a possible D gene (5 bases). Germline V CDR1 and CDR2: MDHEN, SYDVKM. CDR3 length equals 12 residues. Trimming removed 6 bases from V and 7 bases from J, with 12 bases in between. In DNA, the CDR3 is TGTGCCAGCAGGTTTGGTCAGGGTGGCTACACCTTC. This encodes CASRFGQGGYTF.

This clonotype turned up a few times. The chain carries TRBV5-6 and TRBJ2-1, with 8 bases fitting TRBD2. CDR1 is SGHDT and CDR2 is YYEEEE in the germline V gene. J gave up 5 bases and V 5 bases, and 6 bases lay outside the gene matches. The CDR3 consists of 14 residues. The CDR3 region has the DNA TGTGCCAGCAGTCCGGGAGGGGTGAACAATGAGCAGTTCTTC. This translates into CASSPGGVNNEQFF.

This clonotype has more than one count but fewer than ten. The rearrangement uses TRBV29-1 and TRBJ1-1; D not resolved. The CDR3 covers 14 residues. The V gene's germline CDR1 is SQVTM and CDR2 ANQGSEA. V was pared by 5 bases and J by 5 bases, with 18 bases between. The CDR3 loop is CSVQPEAGWTEAFF. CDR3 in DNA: TGCAGCGTTCAACCCGAGGCGGGTTGGACTGAAGCTTTCTTT.

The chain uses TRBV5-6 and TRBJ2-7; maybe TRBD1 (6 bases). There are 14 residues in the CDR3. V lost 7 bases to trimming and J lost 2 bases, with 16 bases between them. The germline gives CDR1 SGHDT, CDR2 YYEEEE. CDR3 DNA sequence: TGTGCCAGCCCGGACAGCCCGGAGGCCTACGAGCAGTACTTC. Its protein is CASPDSPEAYEQYF.

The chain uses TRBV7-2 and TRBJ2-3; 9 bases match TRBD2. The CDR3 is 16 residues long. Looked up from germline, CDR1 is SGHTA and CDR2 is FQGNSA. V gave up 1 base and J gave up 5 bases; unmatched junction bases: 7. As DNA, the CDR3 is TGTGCCAGCAGCTTAGAGGCTAGCGGGGATGGAGATACGCAGTATTTT. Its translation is CASSLEASGDGDTQYF.

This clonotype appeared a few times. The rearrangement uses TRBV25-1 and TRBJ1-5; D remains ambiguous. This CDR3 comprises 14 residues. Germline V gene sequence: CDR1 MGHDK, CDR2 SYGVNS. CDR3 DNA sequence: TGTGCGAACCCCCCGTATGACCCCAATCAGCCCCAGCATTTT. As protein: CANPPYDPNQPQHF.

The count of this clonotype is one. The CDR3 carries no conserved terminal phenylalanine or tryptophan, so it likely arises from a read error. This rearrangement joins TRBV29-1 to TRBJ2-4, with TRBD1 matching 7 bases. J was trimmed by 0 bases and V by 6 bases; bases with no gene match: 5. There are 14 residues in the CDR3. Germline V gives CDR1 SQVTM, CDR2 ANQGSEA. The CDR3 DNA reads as TGCAGCGTAACGGGACAGCTAGCCAAAAACATTCAGTACCTC. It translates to CSVTGQLAKNIQYL.

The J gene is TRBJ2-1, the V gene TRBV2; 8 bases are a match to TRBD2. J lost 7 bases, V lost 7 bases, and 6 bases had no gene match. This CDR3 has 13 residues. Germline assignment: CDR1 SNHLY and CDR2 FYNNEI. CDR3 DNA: TGTGCCAGCACCTCGGGGGGGCTTAATGAGCAGTTCTTC. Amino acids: CASTSGGLNEQFF.

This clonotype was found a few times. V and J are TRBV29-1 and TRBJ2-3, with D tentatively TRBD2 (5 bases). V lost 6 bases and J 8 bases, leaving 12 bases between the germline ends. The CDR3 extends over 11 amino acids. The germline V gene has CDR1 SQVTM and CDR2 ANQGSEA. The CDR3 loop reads CSVPRAGTQYF. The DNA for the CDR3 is TGCAGCGTCCCTCGGGCGGGTACGCAGTATTTT.

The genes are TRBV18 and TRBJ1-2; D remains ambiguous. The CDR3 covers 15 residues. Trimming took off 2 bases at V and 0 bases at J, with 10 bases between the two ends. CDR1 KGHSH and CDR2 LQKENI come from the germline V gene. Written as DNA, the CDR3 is TGTGCCAGCTCACCAAAGACTGAGTCTAACTATGGCTACACCTTC. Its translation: CASSPKTESNYGYTF.

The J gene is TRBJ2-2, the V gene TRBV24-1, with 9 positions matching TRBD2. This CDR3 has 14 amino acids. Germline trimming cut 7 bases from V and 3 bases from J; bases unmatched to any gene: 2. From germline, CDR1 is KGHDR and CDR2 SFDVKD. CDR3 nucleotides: TGTGCCACCAGGACTAGCGGCGACACCGGGGAGCTGTTTTTT. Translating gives CATRTSGDTGELFF.

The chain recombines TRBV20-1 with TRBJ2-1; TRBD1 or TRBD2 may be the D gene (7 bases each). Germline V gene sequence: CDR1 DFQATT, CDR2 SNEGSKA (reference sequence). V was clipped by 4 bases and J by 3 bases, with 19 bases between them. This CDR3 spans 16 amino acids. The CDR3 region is CSATDREGGNYNEQFF. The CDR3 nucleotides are TGCAGTGCTACCGACAGGGAGGGAGGTAACTACAATGAGCAGTTCTTC.

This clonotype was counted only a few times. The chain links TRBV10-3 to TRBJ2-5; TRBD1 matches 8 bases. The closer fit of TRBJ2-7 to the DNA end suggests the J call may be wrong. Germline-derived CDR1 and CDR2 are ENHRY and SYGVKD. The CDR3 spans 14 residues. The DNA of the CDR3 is TGTGCCATCAGAGAGACAGGGGTTCGGGGCGAGCAGTACTTC. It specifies CAIRETGVRGEQYF.

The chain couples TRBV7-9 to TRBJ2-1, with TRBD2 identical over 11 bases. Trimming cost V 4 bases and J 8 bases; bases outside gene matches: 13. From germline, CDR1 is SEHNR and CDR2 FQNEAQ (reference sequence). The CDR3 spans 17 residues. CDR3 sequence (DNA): TGTGCCAGCAGCTGGGGCCCGCTAGCGGGAGGAAGCCATGAGCAGTTCTTC. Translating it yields CASSWGPLAGGSHEQFF. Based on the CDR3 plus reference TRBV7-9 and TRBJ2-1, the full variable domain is DTGVSQNPRHKITKRGQNVTFRCDPISEHNRLYWYRQTLGQGPEFLTYFQNEAQLEKSRLLSDRFSAERPKGSFSTLEIQRTEQGDSAMYLCASSWGPLAGGSHEQFFGPGTRLTVL.

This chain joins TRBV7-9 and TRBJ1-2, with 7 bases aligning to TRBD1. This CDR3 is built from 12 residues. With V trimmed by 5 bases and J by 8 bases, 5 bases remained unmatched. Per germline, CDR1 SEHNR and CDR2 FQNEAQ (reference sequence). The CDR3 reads CASSPDRRGYTF. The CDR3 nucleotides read TGTGCCAGCAGCCCGGACAGGAGAGGCTACACCTTC.

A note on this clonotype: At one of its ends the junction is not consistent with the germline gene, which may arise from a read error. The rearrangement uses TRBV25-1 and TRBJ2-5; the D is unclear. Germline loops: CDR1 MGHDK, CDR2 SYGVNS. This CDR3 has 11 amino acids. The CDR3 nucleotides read TGTACCAGCAGTGCCCAAGAGACCCGGTACTTC. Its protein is CTSSAQETRYF.

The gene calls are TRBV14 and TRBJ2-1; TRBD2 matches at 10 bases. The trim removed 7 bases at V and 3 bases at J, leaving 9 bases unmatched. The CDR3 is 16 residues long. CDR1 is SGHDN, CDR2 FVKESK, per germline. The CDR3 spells CASTPSGSPIYNEQFF. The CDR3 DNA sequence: TGTGCCAGCACCCCTAGCGGGAGCCCTATCTACAATGAGCAGTTCTTC.

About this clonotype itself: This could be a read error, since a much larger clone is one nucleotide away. This chain's CDR3 is CASSQDGAGGFADTRYF. DNA for the CDR3: TGTGCCAGCAGCCAAGATGGGGCGGGAGGGTTTGCTGATACGCGGTATTTT. The chain has TRBV4-2 and TRBJ2-3; 9 nucleotides align to TRBD2. The CDR3 is made up of 17 amino acids. Germline lookup yields CDR1 LGHNA and CDR2 YNFKEQ.

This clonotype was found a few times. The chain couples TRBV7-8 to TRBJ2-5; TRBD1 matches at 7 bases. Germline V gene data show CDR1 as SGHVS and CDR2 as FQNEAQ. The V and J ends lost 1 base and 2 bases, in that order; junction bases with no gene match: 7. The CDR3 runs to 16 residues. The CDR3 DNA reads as TGTGCCAGCAGCTTAGGGCCTGTGGGACAGCAAGAGACCCAGTACTTC. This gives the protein CASSLGPVGQQETQYF.

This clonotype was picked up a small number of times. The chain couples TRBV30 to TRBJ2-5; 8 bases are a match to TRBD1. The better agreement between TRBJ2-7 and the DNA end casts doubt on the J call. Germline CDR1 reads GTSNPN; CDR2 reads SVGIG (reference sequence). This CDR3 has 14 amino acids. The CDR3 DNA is TGTGCCTGGAGAGCCGGCAGGGGGCTTGACGAGCAGTACTTC. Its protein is CAWRAGRGLDEQYF.

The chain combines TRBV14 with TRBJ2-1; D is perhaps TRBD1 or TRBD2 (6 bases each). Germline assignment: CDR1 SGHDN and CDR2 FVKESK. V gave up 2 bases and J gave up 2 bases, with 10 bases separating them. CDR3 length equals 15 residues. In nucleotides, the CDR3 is TGTGCCAGCAGCCAACTGGGGGGCCCCTACAATGAGCAGTTCTTC. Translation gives CASSQLGGPYNEQFF.

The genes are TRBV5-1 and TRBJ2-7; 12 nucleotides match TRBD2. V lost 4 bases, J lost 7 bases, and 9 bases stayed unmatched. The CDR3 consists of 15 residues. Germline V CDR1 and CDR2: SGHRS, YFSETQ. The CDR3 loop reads CASSVTSGSSWEQYF. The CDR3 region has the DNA TGCGCCAGCAGCGTGACTAGCGGGAGCTCGTGGGAGCAGTACTTC.